This is a list of T cell receptor beta chains from one sample in a study of patients and donors after allogeneic stem cell transplantation. TCRdb reprocessed the RT-PCR reads via MiXCR and lists one record per CDR3 protein. The sample records about 960,000 distinct CDR3 sequences, about a sixth being singletons. The source material was blood, either unsorted or a sorted T cell fraction (not recorded which). The receptors come from a human donor who was either an allogeneic HSCT recipient or a stem cell or donor lymphocyte infusion donor (not recorded which). It is not recorded whose cells these are; they may come from a transplant donor. The CDR3 runs from the conserved cysteine through the conserved F or W. A D gene is named only where the DNA matches it firmly. Only part of the rows carry a size: once, few, many, or a class if the clone is expanded.

J gene: TRBJ2-7
D gene: TRBD2
clone size: few
V gene: TRBV20-1
CDR3 protein: CSADGTGTKAYEQYF
CDR3 DNA: TGCAGTGCTGACGGCACGGGGACTAAGGCCTACGAGCAGTACTTC

J gene: TRBJ2-1
D gene: TRBD2
clone size: -
V gene: TRBV30
CDR3 protein: CAWNPPSGMMNEQFF
CDR3 DNA: TGTGCCTGGAACCCCCCTAGCGGGATGATGAATGAGCAGTTCTTC

J gene: TRBJ1-2
D gene: -
clone size: few
V gene: TRBV6-5
CDR3 protein: CASRRGAYGYTF
CDR3 DNA: TGTGCCAGCAGACGGGGTGCCTATGGCTACACCTTC

J gene: TRBJ1-1
D gene: TRBD1
clone size: -
V gene: TRBV5-1
CDR3 protein: CASSLARQGWTEAFF
CDR3 DNA: TGCGCCAGCAGCTTGGCCCGACAGGGTTGGACTGAAGCTTTCTTT

J gene: TRBJ2-2
D gene: -
clone size: -
V gene: TRBV12-3/TRBV12-4
CDR3 protein: CASQVTGELFF
CDR3 DNA: TGTGCCAGCCAAGTAACCGGGGAGCTGTTTTTT

J gene: TRBJ2-5
D gene: TRBD2
clone size: -
V gene: TRBV5-1
CDR3 protein: CASSFLAGVAGETQYF
CDR3 DNA: TGCGCCAGCAGCTTTTTGGCGGGAGTTGCGGGGGAGACCCAGTACTTC

J gene: TRBJ1-2
D gene: TRBD1
clone size: few
V gene: TRBV15
CDR3 protein: CATSTSTGVYGYTF
CDR3 DNA: TGTGCCACCAGCACCTCCACAGGGGTCTATGGCTACACCTTC

J gene: TRBJ2-3
D gene: -
clone size: -
V gene: TRBV9
CDR3 protein: CASSVQAGYSTDTQYF
CDR3 DNA: TGTGCCAGCAGCGTACAGGCGGGGTACAGCACAGATACGCAGTATTTT

J gene: TRBJ2-5
D gene: -
clone size: few
V gene: TRBV2
CDR3 protein: CASSDGLYQETQYF
CDR3 DNA: TGTGCCAGCAGTGACGGACTGTACCAAGAGACCCAGTACTTC

J gene: TRBJ2-7
D gene: TRBD1
clone size: -
V gene: TRBV5-1
CDR3 protein: CASSLPGQGFPEQYF
CDR3 DNA: TGCGCCAGCAGCCTTCCGGGACAGGGTTTTCCCGAGCAGTACTTC

J gene: TRBJ1-1
D gene: TRBD1
clone size: -
V gene: TRBV5-1
CDR3 protein: CASSPTGTGIWNTEAFF
CDR3 DNA: TGCGCCAGCAGCCCGACCGGGACAGGGATATGGAACACTGAAGCTTTCTTT

J gene: TRBJ2-7
D gene: TRBD2
clone size: -
V gene: TRBV4-3
CDR3 protein: CASSQDPGLSEQYF
CDR3 DNA: TGCGCCAGCAGCCAAGATCCGGGACTAAGCGAGCAGTACTTC

J gene: TRBJ2-1
D gene: TRBD2
clone size: -
V gene: TRBV9
CDR3 protein: CASSPEASGIHEQFF
CDR3 DNA: TGTGCCAGCAGCCCAGAGGCTAGCGGGATTCATGAGCAGTTCTTC

J gene: TRBJ1-2
D gene: TRBD1
clone size: -
V gene: TRBV3-1
CDR3 protein: CASSLWDSALRSYGYTF
CDR3 DNA: TGTGCCAGCAGCCTTTGGGACAGCGCCTTGAGGAGTTATGGCTACACCTTC

J gene: TRBJ1-1
D gene: -
clone size: many
V gene: TRBV12-3/TRBV12-4
CDR3 protein: CASSLLFVTEAFF
CDR3 DNA: TGTGCCAGCAGTTTACTTTTTGTCACTGAAGCTTTCTTT

J gene: TRBJ1-4
D gene: -
clone size: few
V gene: TRBV6-5
CDR3 protein: CASSYGSPATNEKLFF
CDR3 DNA: TGTGCCAGCAGTTACGGGTCTCCTGCAACTAATGAAAAACTGTTTTTT

J gene: TRBJ2-6
D gene: -
clone size: few
V gene: TRBV5-1
CDR3 protein: CASSPGAFSGANVLTF
CDR3 DNA: TGCGCCAGCAGCCCAGGGGCCTTCTCTGGGGCCAACGTCCTGACTTTC

J gene: TRBJ2-7
D gene: -
clone size: -
V gene: TRBV19
CDR3 protein: CASSPRKPSSYEQYF
CDR3 DNA: TGTGCCAGTAGTCCCCGGAAACCCTCCTCCTACGAGCAGTACTTC

J gene: TRBJ1-1
D gene: TRBD1
clone size: few
V gene: TRBV12-3/TRBV12-4
CDR3 protein: CASSVHRGGVWNTEAFF
CDR3 DNA: TGTGCCAGCAGCGTACACAGGGGAGGGGTATGGAACACTGAAGCTTTCTTT

J gene: TRBJ1-4
D gene: -
clone size: -
V gene: TRBV7-9
CDR3 protein: CASSHVRATGPNEKLFF
CDR3 DNA: TGTGCCAGCAGCCACGTCAGGGCTACAGGACCTAATGAAAAACTGTTTTTT

J gene: TRBJ2-1
D gene: -
clone size: -
V gene: TRBV21-1
CDR3 protein: CASSTPNRDRGRDEQFF
CDR3 DNA: TGTGCCAGCAGCACGCCAAACCGGGACAGGGGGCGAGATGAGCAGTTCTTC

J gene: TRBJ2-7
D gene: -
clone size: few
V gene: TRBV7-9
CDR3 protein: CASSLGKGRDEQYF
CDR3 DNA: TGTGCCAGCAGCTTAGGCAAGGGCCGGGACGAGCAGTACTTC